These 2 T cell receptor beta chains originate from one sample sequenced in a study of blood T cell repertoires in COVID-19 (dated by TCRdb to 2020 to 2021). The method was the immunoSEQ multiplex PCR assay. What TCRdb holds here is the immuneACCESS table cut down to in-frame rearrangements. Part of the clones is not present; checked against another copy, under half of the missing clones reflect an unresolved V gene, and the others are unexplained. The sample table lists approximately 100,000 clones, about 90% of them with a count of one. Around 15% of the sample goes to the ten largest clones. Sequencing was performed on peripheral blood. These receptors were obtained from a man over 45 with acute or convalescent COVID-19.

The rearrangement uses TRBV24-1 and TRBJ2-6, with a weak D call TRBD2 (6 bases). The V end lost 4 bases, the J end lost 0 bases, and 18 bases lay between the germline ends. Germline V gene data show CDR1 as KGHDR and CDR2 as SFDVKD. The CDR3 is made up of 19 amino acids. CDR3 coding DNA: TGTGCCACCAGTGAGACCCACGGGACTTCCCACTCTGGGGCCAACGTCCTGACTTTC. It specifies CATSETHGTSHSGANVLTF.

The chain carries TRBV5-1 and TRBJ2-5, with 8 bases identical to TRBD1. Germline CDR1 and CDR2: SGHRS and YFSETQ. CDR3 length equals 15 residues. V lost 4 bases to trimming and J lost 5 bases; unmatched junction nucleotides: 10. For the CDR3, the DNA is TGCGCCAGCAGCACCTGGACAGGGCCAGGGGAGACCCAGTACTTC. Translation: CASSTWTGPGETQYF.